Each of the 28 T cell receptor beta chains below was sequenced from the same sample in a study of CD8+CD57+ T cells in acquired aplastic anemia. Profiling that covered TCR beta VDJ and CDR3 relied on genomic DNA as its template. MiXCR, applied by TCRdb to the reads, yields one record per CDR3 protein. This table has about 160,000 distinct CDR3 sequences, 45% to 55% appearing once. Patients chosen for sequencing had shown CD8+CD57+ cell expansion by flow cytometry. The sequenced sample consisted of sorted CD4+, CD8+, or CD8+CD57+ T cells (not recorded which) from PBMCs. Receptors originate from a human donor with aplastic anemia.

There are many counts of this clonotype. CDR3 sequence (DNA): TGTGCCAGCAGCCAAGACAGGGGGACAGGGGTTCACTCTGGGGCCAACGTCCTGACTTTC. Translating gives CASSQDRGTGVHSGANVLTF. The gene calls are TRBV14 and TRBJ2-6, with 10 bases lining up with TRBD1. The J segment lost 0 bases and the V segment lost 0 bases, leaving 8 bases of the junction unmatched. Germline V gene data show CDR1 as SGHDN and CDR2 as FVKESK. This CDR3 has 20 amino acids. The whole variable domain, filled in from reference TRBV14 and TRBJ2-6, reads EAGVTQFPSHSVIEKGQTVTLRCDPISGHDNLYWYRRVMGKEIKFLLHFVKESKQDESGMPNNRFLAERTGGTYSTLKVQPAELEDSGVYFCASSQDRGTGVHSGANVLTFGAGSRLTVL.

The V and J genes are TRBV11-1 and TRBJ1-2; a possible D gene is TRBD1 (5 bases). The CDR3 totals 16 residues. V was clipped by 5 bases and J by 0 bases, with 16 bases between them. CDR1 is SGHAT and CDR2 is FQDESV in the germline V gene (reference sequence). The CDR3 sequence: CASSVTAIPTNYGYTF. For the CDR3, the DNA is TGTGCCAGCAGCGTGACAGCCATCCCCACTAACTATGGCTACACCTTC.

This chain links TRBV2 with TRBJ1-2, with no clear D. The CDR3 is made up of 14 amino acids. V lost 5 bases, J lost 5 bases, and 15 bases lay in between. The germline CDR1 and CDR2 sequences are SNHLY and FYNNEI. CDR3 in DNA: TGTGCCAGCAGTCTCAAGATATCTTCTTATGGCTACACCTTC. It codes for CASSLKISSYGYTF.

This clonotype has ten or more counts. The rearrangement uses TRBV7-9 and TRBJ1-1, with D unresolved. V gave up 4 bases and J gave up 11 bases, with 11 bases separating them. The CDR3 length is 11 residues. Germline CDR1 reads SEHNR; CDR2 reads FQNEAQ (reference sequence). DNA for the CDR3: TGTGCCAGCAGCTACGAGTCAAGGGCTTTCTTT. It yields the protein CASSYESRAFF.

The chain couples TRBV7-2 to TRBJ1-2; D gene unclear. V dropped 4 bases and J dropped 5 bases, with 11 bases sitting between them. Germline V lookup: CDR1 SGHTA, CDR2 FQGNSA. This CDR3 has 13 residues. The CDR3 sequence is CASSSRRGYGYTF. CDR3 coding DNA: TGTGCCAGCAGCTCGAGGCGGGGATATGGCTACACCTTC.

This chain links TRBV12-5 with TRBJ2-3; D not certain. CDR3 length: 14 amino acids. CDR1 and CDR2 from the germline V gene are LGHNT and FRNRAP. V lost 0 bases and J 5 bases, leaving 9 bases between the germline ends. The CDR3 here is CASGLVLGLDTQYF. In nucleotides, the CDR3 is TGTGCTAGTGGTTTGGTATTGGGCCTAGATACGCAGTATTTT.

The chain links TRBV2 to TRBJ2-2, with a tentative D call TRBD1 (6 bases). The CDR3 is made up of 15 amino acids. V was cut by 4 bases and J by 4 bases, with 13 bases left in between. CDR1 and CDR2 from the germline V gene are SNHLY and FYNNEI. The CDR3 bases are TGTGCCAGCAGTGGGTGGACAGTGAGCACCGGGGAGCTGTTTTTT. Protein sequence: CASSGWTVSTGELFF.

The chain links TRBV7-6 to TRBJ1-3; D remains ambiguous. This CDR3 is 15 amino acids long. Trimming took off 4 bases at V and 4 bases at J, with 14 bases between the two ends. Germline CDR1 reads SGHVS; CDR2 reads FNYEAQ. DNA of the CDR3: TGTGCCAGCAGCTCAGAAGGGTATCCAGGAAACACCATATATTTT. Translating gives CASSSEGYPGNTIYF.

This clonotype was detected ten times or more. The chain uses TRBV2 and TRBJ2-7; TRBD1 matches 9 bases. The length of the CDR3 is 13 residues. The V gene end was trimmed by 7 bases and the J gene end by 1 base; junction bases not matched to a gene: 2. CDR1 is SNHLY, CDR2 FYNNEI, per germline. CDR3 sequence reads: CASIGQGSYEQYF. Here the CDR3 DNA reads TGTGCCAGCATAGGACAGGGGTCCTACGAGCAGTACTTC.

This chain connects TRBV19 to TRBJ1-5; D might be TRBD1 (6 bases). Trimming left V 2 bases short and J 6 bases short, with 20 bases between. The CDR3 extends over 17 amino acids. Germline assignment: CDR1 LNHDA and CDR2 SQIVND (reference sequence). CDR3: CASSIIRGPNYLQPQHF. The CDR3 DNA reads TGTGCCAGTAGTATAATTCGGGGGCCCAACTATCTTCAGCCCCAGCATTTT.

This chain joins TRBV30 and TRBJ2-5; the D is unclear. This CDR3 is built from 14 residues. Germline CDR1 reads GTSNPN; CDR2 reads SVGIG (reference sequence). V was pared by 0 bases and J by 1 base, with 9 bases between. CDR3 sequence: CAWSVKPTQETQYF. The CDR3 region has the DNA TGTGCCTGGAGTGTAAAACCTACCCAAGAGACCCAGTACTTC.

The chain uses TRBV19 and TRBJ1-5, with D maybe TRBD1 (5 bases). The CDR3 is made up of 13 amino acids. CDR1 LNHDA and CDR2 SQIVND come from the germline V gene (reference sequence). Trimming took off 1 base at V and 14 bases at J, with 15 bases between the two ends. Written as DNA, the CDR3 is TGTGCCAGTAGTATAGTAAGTGGGACCTACGAGCATTTT. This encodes CASSIVSGTYEHF.

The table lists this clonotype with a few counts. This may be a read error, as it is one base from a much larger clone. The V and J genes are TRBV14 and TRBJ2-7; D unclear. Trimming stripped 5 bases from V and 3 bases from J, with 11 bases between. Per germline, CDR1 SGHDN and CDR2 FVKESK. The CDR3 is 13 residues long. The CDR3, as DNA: TGTGCCAGCAGCGACGTGGTATACTACGAGCAGTACTTC. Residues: CASSDVVYYEQYF.

CDR3 sequence reads: CASRGSGGAQHEQFF. The DNA for the CDR3 is TGCGCCAGCAGAGGAAGCGGGGGGGCCCAGCATGAGCAGTTCTTC. V usage is TRBV10-2 and J usage is TRBJ2-1; 10 nucleotides agree with TRBD2. Germline lookup yields CDR1 WSHSY and CDR2 SAAADI. The CDR3 totals 15 residues. The junction had 10 bases not matched to a gene; V was cut back by 6 bases and J by 8 bases.

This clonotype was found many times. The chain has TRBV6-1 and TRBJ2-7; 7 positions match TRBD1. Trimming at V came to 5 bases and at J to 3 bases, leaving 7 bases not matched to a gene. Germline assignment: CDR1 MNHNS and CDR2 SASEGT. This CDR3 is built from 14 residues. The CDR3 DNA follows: TGTGCCAGCAGTCCAGACAGGGTGCTCTACGAGCAGTACTTC. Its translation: CASSPDRVLYEQYF.

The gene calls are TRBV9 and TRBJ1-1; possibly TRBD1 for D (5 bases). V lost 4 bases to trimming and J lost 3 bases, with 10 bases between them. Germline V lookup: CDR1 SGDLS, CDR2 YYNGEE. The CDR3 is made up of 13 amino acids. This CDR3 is CASSIGTDTEAFF. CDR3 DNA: TGTGCCAGCAGCATAGGGACCGACACTGAAGCTTTCTTT.

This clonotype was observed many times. Written as DNA, the CDR3 is TGTGCCATCAGTGTTGAGGGGAACTATGGCTACACCTTC. This gives the protein CAISVEGNYGYTF. The chain combines TRBV10-3 with TRBJ1-2, with D tentatively TRBD1 (5 bases). The CDR3 contains 13 residues. Germline CDR1 is ENHRY and CDR2 is SYGVKD. The germline V and J ends were trimmed by 4 bases and 2 bases, with 8 bases remaining between them.

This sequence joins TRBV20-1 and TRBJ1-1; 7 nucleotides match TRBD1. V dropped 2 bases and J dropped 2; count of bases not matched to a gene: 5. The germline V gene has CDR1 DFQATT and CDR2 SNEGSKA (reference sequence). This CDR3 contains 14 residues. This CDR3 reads CSARLQGQNTEAFF. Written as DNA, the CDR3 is TGCAGTGCTAGACTACAGGGGCAAAACACTGAAGCTTTCTTT.

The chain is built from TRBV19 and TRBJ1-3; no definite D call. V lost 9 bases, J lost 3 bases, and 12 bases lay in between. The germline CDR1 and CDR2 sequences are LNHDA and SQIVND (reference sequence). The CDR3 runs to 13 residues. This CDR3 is CASEELGGNTIYF. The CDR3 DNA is TGTGCCAGCGAGGAGTTGGGTGGAAACACCATATATTTT.

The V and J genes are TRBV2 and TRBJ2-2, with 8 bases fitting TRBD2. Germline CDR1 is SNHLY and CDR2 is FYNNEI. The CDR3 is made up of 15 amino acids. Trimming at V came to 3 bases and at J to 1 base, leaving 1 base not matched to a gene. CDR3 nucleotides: TGTGCCAGCAGTGACGGGACTAGGAACACCGGGGAGCTGTTTTTT. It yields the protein CASSDGTRNTGELFF. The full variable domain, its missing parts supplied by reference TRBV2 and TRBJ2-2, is EPEVTQTPSHQVTQMGQEVILRCVPISNHLYFYWYRQILGQKVEFLVSFYNNEISEKSEIFDDQFSVERPDGSNFTLKIRSTKLEDSAMYFCASSDGTRNTGELFFGEGSRLTVL.

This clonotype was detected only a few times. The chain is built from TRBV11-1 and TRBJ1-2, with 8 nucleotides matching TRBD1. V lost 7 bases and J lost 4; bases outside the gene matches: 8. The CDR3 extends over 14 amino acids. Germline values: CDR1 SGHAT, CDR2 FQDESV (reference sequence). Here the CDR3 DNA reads TGTGCCAGCACCCGTGGACAGGGAGCCTATGGCTACACCTTC. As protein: CASTRGQGAYGYTF. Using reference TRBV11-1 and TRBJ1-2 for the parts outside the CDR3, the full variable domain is EAEVAQSPRYKITEKSQAVAFWCDPISGHATLYWYRQILGQGPELLVQFQDESVVDDSQLPKDRFSAERLKGVDSTLKIQPAELGDSAMYLCASTRGQGAYGYTFGSGTRLTVV.

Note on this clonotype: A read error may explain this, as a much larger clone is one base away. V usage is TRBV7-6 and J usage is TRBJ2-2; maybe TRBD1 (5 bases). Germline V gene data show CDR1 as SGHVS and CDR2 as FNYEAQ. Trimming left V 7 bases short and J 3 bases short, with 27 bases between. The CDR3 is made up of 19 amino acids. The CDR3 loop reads CASNIPTAGRSVDTGELFF. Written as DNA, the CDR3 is TGTGCCAGCAACATACCGACAGCCGGGCGGTCGGTCGACACCGGGGAGCTGTTTTTT. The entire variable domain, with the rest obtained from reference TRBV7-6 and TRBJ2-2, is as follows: GAGVSQSPRYKVTKRGQDVALRCDPISGHVSLYWYRQALGQGPEFLTYFNYEAQQDKSGLPNDRFSAERPEGSISTLTIQRTEQRDSAMYRCASNIPTAGRSVDTGELFFGEGSRLTVL.

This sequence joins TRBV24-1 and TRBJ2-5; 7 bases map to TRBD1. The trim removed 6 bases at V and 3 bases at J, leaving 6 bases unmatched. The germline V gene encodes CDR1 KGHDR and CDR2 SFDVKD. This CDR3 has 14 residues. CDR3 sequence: CATSSGTEKETQYF. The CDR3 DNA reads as TGTGCCACCAGTTCCGGGACAGAAAAAGAGACCCAGTACTTC.

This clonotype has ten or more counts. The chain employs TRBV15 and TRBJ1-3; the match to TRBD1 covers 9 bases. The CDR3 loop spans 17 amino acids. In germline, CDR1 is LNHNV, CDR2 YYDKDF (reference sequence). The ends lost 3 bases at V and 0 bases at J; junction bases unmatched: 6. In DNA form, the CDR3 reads TGTGCCACCAGCAGGGGGACAGGGACCTACTCTGGAAACACCATATATTTT. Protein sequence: CATSRGTGTYSGNTIYF.

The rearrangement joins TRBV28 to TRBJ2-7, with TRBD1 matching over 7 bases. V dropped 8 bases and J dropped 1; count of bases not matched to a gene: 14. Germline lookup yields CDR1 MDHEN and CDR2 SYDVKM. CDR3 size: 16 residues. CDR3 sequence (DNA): TGTGCCAGCGCTTCCGGGACAGATTATTTATCCTACGAGCAGTACTTC. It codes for CASASGTDYLSYEQYF.

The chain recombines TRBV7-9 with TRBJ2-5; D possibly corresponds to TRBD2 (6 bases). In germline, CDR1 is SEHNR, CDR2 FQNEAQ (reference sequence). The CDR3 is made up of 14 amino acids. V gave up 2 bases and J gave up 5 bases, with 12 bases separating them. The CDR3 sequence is CASSLIAEGETQYF. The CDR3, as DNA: TGTGCCAGCAGCTTAATAGCGGAAGGGGAGACCCAGTACTTC.

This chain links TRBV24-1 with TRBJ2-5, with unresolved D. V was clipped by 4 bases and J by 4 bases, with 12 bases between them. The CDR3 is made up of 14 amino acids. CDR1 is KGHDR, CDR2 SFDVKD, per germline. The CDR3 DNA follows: TGTGCCACCAGTGACAGCAAGACTGGAGAGACCCAGTACTTC. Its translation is CATSDSKTGETQYF.

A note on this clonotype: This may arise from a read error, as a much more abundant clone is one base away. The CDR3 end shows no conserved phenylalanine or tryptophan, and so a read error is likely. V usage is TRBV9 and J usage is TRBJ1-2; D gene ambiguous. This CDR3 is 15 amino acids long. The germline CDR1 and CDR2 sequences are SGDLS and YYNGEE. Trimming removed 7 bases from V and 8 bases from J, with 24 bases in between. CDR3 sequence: CASGPASQVEKGYTI. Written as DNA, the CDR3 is TGTGCCAGCGGGCCCGCATCTCAGGTGGAGAAGGGCTACACCATC.